This TCR beta chain was captured by sequencing in a study of cytomegalovirus exposure and HLA in healthy donors. Use of 60 Vbeta and 13 Jbeta primers characterized the PCR. The protocol was immunoSEQ multiplex PCR, while the TCRdb copy is restricted to in-frame clones and leaves out a portion. In the table there are approximately 150,000 clones, 70% to 85% of which are singletons. V dropped 3 bases and J dropped 6; count of bases not matched to a gene: 10. The CDR3 consists of 16 residues. CDR1 is SGDLS and CDR2 is YYNGEE in the germline V gene. The chain is built from TRBV9 and TRBJ2-2; 8 bases are a match to TRBD1. The material sequenced was PBMCs. The source is a middle-aged woman in good health and CMV-seronegative. The CDR3: CASSGQGLALSGELFF. Written as DNA, the CDR3 is TGTGCCAGCAGCGGACAGGGGTTAGCGTTGTCCGGGGAGCTGTTTTTT.